This TCR beta chain was captured in a study of CD8 T cells in ankylosing spondylitis. Study-wide findings and caveats: Reportedly, significant enrichment of disease-linked clones occurred in matched ankylosing spondylitis synovial fluid. Disease-associated clones were CD8+ and fairly uncommon in peripheral blood. Eight highly homologous variants formed a TCR beta motif that appeared characteristic of ankylosing spondylitis blood.

The TCR beta libraries were generated through quantitative 5'-RACE incorporating molecular barcodes. TCRdb passed the 5' RACE reads through MiXCR, listing each CDR3 protein once. This table holds about 320,000 distinct CDR3 sequences, approximately 10% found once. This clonotype was counted ten times or more. The antigen is not known. This sequence originates from a female donor with ankylosing spondylitis or in good health (not recorded which). The sequenced sample consisted of blood, either unsorted or a sorted T cell fraction (not recorded which).

The CDR3 DNA reads as TGCGCCAGCAGTTTCGGACAGGGAAACAATGAGCAGTTCTTC. The encoded protein is CASSFGQGNNEQFF. The rearrangement joins TRBV5-1 to TRBJ2-1; 8 nucleotides match TRBD1. Per germline, CDR1 SGHRS and CDR2 YFSETQ. CDR3 length: 14 residues. Losses at the gene ends were 5 bases for V and 5 bases for J; bases not matched to a gene: 6.